Described below is a single T cell receptor beta chain sequence and its context. Its matching antigen is unknown. This entry comes from a study of T cell repertoires in cytomegalovirus infection. On the study more broadly: Based on public TCR beta signatures, there were indications of CMV infection and of a matching HLA type.

V lost 7 bases to trimming and J lost 5 bases, with 15 bases between them. CDR3 length: 14 amino acids. TCRdb re-called the reads through MiXCR, storing one row per CDR3 protein. Of roughly 500,000 distinct CDR3 sequences in the sample, 30% to 35% were seen once. Sequences were derived from cultured PBMCs, sampled from culture after CMV antigen stimulation. The TCR comes from a human donor in good health (CMV status not recorded). Some clones in this sample may be carry-over from other donors' samples. V is TRBV12-3 or TRBV12-4 and J is TRBJ2-1; D gene ambiguous. The CDR3 nucleotides are TGTGCCAGCACCCACGGCCGCAGTAACAATGAGCAGTTCTTC. It yields the protein CASTHGRSNNEQFF.